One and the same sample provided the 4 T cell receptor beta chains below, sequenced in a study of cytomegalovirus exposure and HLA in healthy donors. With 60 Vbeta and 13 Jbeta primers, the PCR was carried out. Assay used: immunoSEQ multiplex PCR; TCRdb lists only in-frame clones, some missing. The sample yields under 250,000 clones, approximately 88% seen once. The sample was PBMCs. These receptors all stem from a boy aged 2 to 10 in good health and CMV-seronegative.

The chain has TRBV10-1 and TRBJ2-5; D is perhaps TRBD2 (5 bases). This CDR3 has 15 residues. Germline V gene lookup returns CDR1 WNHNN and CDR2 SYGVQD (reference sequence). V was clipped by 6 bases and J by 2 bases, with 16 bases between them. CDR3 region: CASSRGGTPQETQYF. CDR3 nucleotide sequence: TGCGCCAGCAGCCGAGGAGGTACTCCTCAAGAGACCCAGTACTTC.

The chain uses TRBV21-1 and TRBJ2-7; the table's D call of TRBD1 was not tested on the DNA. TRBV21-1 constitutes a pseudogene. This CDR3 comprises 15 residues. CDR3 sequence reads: CASSKGEQATYEQYF. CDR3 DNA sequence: TGTGCCAGCAGCAAAGGGGAACAGGCGACCTACGAGCAGTACTTC.

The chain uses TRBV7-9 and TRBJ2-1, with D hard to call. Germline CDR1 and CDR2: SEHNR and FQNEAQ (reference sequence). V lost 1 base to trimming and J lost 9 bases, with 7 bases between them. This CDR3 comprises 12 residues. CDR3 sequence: CASSLGDPEQFF. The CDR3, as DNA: TGTGCCAGCAGCTTAGGAGATCCTGAGCAGTTCTTC.

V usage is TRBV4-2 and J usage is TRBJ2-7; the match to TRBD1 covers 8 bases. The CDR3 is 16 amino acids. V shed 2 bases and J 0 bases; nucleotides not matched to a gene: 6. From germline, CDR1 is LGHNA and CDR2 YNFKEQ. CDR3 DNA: TGTGCCAGCAGCCAATCCCGGGACAGGAGCTCCTACGAGCAGTACTTC. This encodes CASSQSRDRSSYEQYF.